This entry describes one TCR beta chain. What it recognizes is unknown. The data are from a study of shared clonotypes between healthy human individuals. The wider study: CD4 naive cells filled three plates per donor, CD4 memory three, CD8 naive two and CD8 memory one. Study results and limitations: The researchers took only blood, and tissue repertoires probably look different.

This CDR3 is built from 14 residues. Germline V gene data show CDR1 as SGHNT and CDR2 as YYREEE (reference sequence). V was shortened by 9 bases and J by 7 bases, with 20 bases between the two germline ends. Clones were read by immunoSEQ multiplex PCR, and TCRdb kept only the in-frame ones, dropping some. The repertoire holds millions of clones, with just over 90% as singletons. This receptor was taken from a young man in good health. The sequenced sample was naive CD4+ T cells sorted from blood. Subset reported: CD45RA+ positively selected. The chain has TRBV5-4 and TRBJ2-1; TRBD2 is a possible D gene (5 bases). The CDR3 DNA is TGTGCCACCGCGAGCGAGGAGCGGTGGAATGAGCAGTTCTTC. Its protein product is CATASEERWNEQFF.